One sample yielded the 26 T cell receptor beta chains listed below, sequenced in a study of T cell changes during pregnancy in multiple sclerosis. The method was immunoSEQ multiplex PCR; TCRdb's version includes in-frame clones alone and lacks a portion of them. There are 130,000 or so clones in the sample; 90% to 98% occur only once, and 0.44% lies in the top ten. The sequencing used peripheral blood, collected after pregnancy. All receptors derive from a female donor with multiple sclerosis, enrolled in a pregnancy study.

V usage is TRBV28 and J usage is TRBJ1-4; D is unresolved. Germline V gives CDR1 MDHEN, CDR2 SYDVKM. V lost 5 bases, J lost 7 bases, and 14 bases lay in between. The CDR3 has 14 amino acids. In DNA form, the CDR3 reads TGTGCCAGCAGTCCTCGCCAGGTTGCTGAAAAACTGTTTTTT. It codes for CASSPRQVAEKLFF.

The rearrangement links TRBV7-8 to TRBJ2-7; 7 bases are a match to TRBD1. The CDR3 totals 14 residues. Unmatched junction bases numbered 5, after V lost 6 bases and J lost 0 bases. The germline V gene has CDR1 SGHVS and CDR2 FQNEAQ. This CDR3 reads CASSPDRSSYEQYF. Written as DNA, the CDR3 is TGTGCCAGCAGTCCGGACAGGAGCTCCTACGAGCAGTACTTC.

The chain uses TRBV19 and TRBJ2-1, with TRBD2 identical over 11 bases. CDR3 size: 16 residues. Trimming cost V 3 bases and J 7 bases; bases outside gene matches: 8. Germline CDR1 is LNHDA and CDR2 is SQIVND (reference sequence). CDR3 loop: CASSISVGLAENEQFF. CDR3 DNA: TGTGCCAGTAGTATTAGCGTGGGACTAGCGGAAAATGAGCAGTTCTTC.

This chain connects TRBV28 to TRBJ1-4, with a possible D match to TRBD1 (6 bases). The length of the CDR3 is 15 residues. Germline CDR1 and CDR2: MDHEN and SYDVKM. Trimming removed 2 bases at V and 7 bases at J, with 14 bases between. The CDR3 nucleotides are TGTGCCAGCAGTTTAGGGGGCGGAGTGGGTGAAAAACTGTTTTTT. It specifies CASSLGGGVGEKLFF.

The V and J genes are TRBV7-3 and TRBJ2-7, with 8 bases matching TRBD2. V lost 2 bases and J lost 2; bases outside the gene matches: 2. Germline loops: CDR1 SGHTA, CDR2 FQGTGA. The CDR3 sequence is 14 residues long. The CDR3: CASSLAGGTYEQYF. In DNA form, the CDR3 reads TGTGCCAGCAGCTTAGCGGGAGGTACCTACGAGCAGTACTTC.

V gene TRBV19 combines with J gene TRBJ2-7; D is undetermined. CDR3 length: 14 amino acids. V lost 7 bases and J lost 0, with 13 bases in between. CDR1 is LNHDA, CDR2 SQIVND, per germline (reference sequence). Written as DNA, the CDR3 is TGTGCCAGTAAACGTGCGGCGAGCTCCTACGAGCAGTACTTC. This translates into CASKRAASSYEQYF.

CDR3 loop: CASSNRYQETQYF. CDR3 DNA sequence: TGTGCCAGCAGCAACAGGTATCAAGAGACCCAGTACTTC. This chain uses TRBV6-6 with TRBJ2-5; perhaps TRBD1 as D (5 bases). V lost 6 bases, J lost 2 bases, and 10 bases lay in between. There are 13 residues in the CDR3. Germline CDR1 MNHNY, CDR2 SVGAGI (reference sequence).

CDR3 coding DNA: TGTGCCAGCAGCCTGGGGGGTCTGTTACGGGAGACCCAGTACTTC. Translating gives CASSLGGLLRETQYF. The rearrangement joins TRBV7-2 to TRBJ2-5; possible D gene TRBD2, 6 bases. Trimming pared 5 bases from V and 5 bases from J, leaving 18 bases between. Germline V gives CDR1 SGHTA, CDR2 FQGNSA. The CDR3 spans 15 residues.

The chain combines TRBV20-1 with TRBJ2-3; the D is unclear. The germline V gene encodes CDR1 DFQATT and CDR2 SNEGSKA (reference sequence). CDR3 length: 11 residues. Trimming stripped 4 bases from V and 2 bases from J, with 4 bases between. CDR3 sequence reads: CSATVTDTQYF. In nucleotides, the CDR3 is TGCAGTGCTACCGTCACAGATACGCAGTATTTT.

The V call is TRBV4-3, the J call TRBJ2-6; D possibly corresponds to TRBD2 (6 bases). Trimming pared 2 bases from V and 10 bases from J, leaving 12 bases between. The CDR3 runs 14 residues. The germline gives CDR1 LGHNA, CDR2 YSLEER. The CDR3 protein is CASSQLTGDNVLTF. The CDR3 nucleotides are TGCGCCAGCAGCCAATTGACGGGAGATAACGTCCTGACTTTC.

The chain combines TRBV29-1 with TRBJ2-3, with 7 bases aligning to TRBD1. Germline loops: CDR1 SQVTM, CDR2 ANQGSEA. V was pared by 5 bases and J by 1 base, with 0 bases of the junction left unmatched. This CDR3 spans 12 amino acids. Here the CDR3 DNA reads TGCAGCGTTCAGGGGGGCACAGATACGCAGTATTTT. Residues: CSVQGGTDTQYF.

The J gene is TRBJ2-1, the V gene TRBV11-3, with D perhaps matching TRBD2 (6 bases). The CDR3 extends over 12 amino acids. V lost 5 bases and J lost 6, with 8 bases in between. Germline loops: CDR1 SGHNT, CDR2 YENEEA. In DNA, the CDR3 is TGTGCCAGCAGCCCCGGGGGCAATGAGCAGTTCTTC. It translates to CASSPGGNEQFF.

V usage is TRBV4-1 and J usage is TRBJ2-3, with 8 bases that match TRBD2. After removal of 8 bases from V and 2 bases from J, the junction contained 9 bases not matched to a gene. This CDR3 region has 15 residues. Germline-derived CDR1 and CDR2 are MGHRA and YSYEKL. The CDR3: CASGGTSGFTDTQYF. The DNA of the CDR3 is TGCGCCAGCGGAGGAACTAGCGGCTTCACAGATACGCAGTATTTT.

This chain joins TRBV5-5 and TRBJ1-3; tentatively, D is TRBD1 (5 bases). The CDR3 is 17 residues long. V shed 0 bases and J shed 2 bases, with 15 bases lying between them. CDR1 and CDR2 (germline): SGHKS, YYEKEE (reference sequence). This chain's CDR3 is CASSLAVHLGPGNTIYF. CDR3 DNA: TGTGCCAGCAGCTTGGCCGTGCACTTGGGGCCTGGAAACACCATATATTTT. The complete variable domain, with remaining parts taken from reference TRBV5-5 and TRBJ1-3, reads DAGVTQSPTHLIKTRGQQVTLRCSPISGHKSVSWYQQVLGQGPQFIFQYYEKEERGRGNFPDRFSARQFPNYSSELNVNALLLGDSALYLCASSLAVHLGPGNTIYFGEGSWLTVV.

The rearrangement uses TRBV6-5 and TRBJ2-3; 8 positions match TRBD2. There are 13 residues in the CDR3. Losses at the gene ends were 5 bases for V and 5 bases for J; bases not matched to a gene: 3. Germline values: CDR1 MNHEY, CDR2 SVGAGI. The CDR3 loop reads CASSPSGLDTQYF. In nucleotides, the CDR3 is TGTGCCAGCAGTCCTAGCGGGCTAGATACGCAGTATTTT.

In nucleotides, the CDR3 is TGTGCCAGCAGCGTACTTACCTACGAGCAGTACTTC. Its translation: CASSVLTYEQYF. V is TRBV7-8 and J is TRBJ2-7, with D uncertain. This CDR3 comprises 12 residues. With 5 bases removed from V and 2 bases from J, the gap between germline ends came to 7 bases. Germline assignment: CDR1 SGHVS and CDR2 FQNEAQ.

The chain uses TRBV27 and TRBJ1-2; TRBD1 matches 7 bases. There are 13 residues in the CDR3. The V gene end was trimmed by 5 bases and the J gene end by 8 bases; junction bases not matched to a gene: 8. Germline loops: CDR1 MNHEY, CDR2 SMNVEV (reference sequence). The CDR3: CASSGTARRGYTF. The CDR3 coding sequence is TGTGCCAGCAGTGGGACAGCCCGCCGAGGCTACACCTTC.

DNA for the CDR3: TGTGCCAGTAGTATGGGGCAGGAGGAAAAACTGTTTTTT. Its translation: CASSMGQEEKLFF. The V gene is TRBV19, the J gene TRBJ1-4, with TRBD1 as a possible D gene (5 bases). CDR1 is LNHDA and CDR2 is SQIVND in the germline V gene (reference sequence). CDR3 length equals 13 residues. Trimming stripped 3 bases from V and 8 bases from J, with 10 bases between.

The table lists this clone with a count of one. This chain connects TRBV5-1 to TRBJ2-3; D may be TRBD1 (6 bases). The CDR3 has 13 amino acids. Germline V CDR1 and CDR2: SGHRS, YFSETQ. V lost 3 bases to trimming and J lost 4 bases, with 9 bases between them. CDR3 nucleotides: TGCGCCAGCAGCTACAGGGCCGCAGATACGCAGTATTTT. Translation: CASSYRAADTQYF.

Here the CDR3 DNA reads TGTGCCAGCAGCTTAAGGCCCGGGACTATCCAAGAGACCCAGTACTTC. It translates to CASSLRPGTIQETQYF. The rearrangement joins TRBV7-2 to TRBJ2-5; 7 bases are shared with TRBD2. This CDR3 contains 16 residues. Germline trimming cut 2 bases from V and 1 base from J; bases unmatched to any gene: 7. Germline CDR1 and CDR2: SGHTA and FQGNSA.

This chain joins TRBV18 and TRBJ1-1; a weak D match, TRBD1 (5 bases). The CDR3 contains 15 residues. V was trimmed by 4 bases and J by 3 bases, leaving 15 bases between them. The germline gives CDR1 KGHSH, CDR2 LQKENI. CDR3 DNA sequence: TGTGCCAGCTCACTTTCCCAGGGCTCTGACACTGAAGCTTTCTTT. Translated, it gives CASSLSQGSDTEAFF.

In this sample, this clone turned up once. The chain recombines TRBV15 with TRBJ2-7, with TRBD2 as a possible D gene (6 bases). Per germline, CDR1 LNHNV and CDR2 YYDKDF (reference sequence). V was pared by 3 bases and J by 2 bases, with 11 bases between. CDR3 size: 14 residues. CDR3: CATSRSGGTYEQYF. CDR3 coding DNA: TGTGCCACCAGCAGGTCCGGAGGGACCTACGAGCAGTACTTC.

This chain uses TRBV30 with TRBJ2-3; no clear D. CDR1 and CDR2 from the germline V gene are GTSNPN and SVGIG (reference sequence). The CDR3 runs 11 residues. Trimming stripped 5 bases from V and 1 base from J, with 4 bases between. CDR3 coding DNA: TGTGCCTGGGGGCGCACAGATACGCAGTATTTT. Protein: CAWGRTDTQYF.

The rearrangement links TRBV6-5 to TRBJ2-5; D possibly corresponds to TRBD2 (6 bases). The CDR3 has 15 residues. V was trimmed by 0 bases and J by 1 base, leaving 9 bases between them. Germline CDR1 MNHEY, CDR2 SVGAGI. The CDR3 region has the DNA TGTGCCAGCAGTTACTCATGGACTATCCAAGAGACCCAGTACTTC. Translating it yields CASSYSWTIQETQYF.

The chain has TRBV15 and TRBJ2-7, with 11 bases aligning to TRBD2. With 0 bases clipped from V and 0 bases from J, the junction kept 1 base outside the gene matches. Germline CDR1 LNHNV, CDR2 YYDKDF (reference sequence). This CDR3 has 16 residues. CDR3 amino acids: CATSRDTSGSSYEQYF. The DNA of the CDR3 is TGTGCCACCAGCAGAGACACTAGCGGGAGCTCCTACGAGCAGTACTTC.

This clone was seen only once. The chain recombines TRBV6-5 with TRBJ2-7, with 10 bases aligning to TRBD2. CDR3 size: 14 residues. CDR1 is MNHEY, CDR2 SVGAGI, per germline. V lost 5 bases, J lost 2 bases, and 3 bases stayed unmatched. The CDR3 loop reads CASSTSGIPYEQYF. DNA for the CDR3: TGTGCCAGCAGTACTAGCGGGATCCCCTACGAGCAGTACTTC.